The present entry profiles one T cell receptor beta chain with its context. Its antigen has not been determined. No much larger clone exists at a distance of one base, and base qualities are not known. V is clipped by 6 bases and J by 2 bases, and the sequence between their germline boundaries is 14 bases long. From the cysteine through the phenylalanine, the CDR3 covers 14 amino acids. The only DNA kept is the CDR3, 42 bases in frame from the first base. Based on the germline V gene, the CDR1 and CDR2 sequences are MDHEN and SYDVKM. TCRbeta CDR3 regions were amplified from genomic DNA using the immunoSEQ Assay, a bias-controlled multiplex PCR. The study's own analysis went as follows. Nucleated cell counts per sample were estimated from amplification of reference gene primers within the assay. To quantify the absolute abundance of each unique TCRbeta CDR3 rearrangement, sequence reads were collapsed and filtered. For each sample, productive Simpson clonality was calculated by taking the square root of Simpson's diversity index across productive rearrangements. TCRdb holds this immuneACCESS table with in-frame rearrangements only. Some clones are missing; in checked studies, unresolved V genes explain under half, and the rest has no known cause. V and J calls plus clone size are reproduced from that table; the DNA served to infer D and trimming. The sample records fewer than 200,000 clones, 85% to 90% of which are singletons. The ten largest make up about 6.3% of the sample.

This record comes from a study of blood T cell repertoires in COVID-19 (TCRdb year 2020). With regard to the full study: The collaborator samples originated in the United States, Italy and Spain and spanned the acute and convalescent phases of COVID-19. The prospective study material was composed of cDNA or gDNA derived from T cells, B-cell-depleted T cells, or PBMCs. The repertoires were made available in a free public database intended to serve as a resource for research on the immune response to SARS-CoV-2. Where HLA class I and class II types were available, the types were taken from metadata supplied by the sample provider, not from assay-based typing. A de-identified subject ID, COVID-19 status, age in years and sex were almost always included in the sample metadata. The dataset comprised deeply sampled blood TCRbeta repertoires from subjects exposed to, actively infected with, or recovered from COVID-19. The samples were drawn from two sources: the first 160 participants of the ongoing ImmuneRACE study, and 1,000 to 1,500 subjects contributed by 6 global collaborators.

Whole blood was collected in K2EDTA tubes by collaborating institutions according to the institutions' own protocols. For TCRbeta analysis, collaborators shipped samples as frozen whole blood, isolated PBMCs, or DNA extracted from either of those sample types. On the study overall, not on this receptor specifically: How much clinical and demographic metadata was included differed by source and by participant, and the metadata was provided uncurated.

The sequencing input was peripheral blood. The receptor was derived from a man aged 35-49 years with active or convalescent COVID-19. The rearrangement joined TRBV28 to TRBJ2-7; the D gene is perhaps TRBD2, from 6 matching bases. The CDR3 protein: CASSEAGSTYEQYF. The sequenced DNA is TGTGCCAGCAGCGAGGCGGGGAGTACCTACGAGCAGTACTTC.